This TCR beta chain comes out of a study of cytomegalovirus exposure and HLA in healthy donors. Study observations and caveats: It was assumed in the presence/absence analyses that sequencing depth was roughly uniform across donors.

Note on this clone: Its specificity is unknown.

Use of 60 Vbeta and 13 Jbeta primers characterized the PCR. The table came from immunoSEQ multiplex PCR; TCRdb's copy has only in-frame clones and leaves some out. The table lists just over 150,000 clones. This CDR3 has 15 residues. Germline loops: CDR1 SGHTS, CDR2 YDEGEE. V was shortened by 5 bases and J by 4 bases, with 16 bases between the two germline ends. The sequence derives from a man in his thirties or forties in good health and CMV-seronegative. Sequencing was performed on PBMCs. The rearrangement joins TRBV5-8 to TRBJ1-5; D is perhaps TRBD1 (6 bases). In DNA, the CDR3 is TGTGCCAGCAGGTTTGTCGGGACACCTAATCAGCCCCAGCATTTT. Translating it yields CASRFVGTPNQPQHF.